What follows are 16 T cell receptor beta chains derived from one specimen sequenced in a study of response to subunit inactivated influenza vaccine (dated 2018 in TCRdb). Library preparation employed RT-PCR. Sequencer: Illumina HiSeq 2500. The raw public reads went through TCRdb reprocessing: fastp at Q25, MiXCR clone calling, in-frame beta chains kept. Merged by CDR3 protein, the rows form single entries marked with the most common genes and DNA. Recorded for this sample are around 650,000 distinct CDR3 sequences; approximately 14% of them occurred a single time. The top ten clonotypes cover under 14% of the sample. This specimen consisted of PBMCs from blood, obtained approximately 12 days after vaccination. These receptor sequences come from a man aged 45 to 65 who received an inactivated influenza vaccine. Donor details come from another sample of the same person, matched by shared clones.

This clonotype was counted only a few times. Here the CDR3 reads CASTRDGNTDTQYF. In nucleotides, the CDR3 is TGTGCCAGCACCCGGGACGGGAACACAGATACGCAGTATTTT. The rearrangement links TRBV2 to TRBJ2-3; tentatively, D is TRBD1 or TRBD2 (5 bases each). The ends were cut back, 7 bases at V and 2 bases at J, with 13 bases in the middle. The CDR3 runs to 14 residues. The V gene's germline CDR1 is SNHLY and CDR2 FYNNEI.

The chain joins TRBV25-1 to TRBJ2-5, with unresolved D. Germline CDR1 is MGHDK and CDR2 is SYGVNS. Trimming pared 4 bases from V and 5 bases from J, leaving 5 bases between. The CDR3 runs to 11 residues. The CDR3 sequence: CASSVSETQYF. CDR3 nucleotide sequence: TGTGCCAGCAGTGTTTCGGAGACCCAGTACTTC.

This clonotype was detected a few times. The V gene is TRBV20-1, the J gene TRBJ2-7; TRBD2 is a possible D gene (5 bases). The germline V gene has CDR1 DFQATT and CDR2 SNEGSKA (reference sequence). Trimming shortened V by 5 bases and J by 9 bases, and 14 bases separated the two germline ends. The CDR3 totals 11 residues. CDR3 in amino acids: CSAPLDDRQYF. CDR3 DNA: TGCAGTGCTCCACTAGACGATCGGCAGTACTTC.

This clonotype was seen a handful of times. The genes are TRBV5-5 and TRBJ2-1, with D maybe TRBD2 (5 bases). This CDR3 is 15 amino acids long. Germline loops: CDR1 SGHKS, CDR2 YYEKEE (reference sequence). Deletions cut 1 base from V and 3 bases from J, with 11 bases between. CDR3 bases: TGTGCCAGCAGCTTGACCCGGGATCTCTACAATGAGCAGTTCTTC. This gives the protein CASSLTRDLYNEQFF.

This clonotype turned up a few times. The CDR3 protein is CASSFSSGTGGAETQYF. For the CDR3, the DNA is TGTGCCAGCAGCTTCTCTTCCGGGACAGGGGGCGCGGAGACCCAGTACTTC. The V gene is TRBV5-5, the J gene TRBJ2-5; 12 bases are shared with TRBD1. CDR1 is SGHKS and CDR2 is YYEKEE in the germline V gene (reference sequence). Trimming cost V 2 bases and J 5 bases; bases outside gene matches: 10. CDR3 length: 17 amino acids.

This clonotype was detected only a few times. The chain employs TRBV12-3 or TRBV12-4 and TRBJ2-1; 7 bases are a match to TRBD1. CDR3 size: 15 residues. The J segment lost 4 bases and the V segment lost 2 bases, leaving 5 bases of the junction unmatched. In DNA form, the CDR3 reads TGTGCCAGCAGTTTACCTCGCAGGGGGTACAATGAGCAGTTCTTC. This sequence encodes CASSLPRRGYNEQFF.

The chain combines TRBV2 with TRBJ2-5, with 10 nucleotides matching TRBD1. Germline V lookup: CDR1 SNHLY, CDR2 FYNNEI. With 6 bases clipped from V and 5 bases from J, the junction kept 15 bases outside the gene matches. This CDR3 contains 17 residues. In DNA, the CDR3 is TGTGCCAGCAGGGATATTGACAGGGGGCGCGAGAGCGAGACCCAGTACTTC. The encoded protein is CASRDIDRGRESETQYF.

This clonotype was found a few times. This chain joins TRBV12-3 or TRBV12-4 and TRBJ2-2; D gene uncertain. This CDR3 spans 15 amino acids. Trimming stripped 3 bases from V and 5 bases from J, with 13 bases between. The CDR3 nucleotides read TGTGCCAGCAGTTTTTGGCAGGTTGGGACCGGGGAGCTGTTTTTT. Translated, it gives CASSFWQVGTGELFF.

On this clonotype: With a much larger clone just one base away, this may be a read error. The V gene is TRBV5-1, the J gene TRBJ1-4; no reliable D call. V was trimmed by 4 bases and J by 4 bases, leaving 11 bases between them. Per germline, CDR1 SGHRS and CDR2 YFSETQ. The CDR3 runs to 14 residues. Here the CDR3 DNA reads TGCGCCAGCAGCCGGACGGCAAATAATGAAAAACTGTTTTTT. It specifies CASSRTANNEKLFF.

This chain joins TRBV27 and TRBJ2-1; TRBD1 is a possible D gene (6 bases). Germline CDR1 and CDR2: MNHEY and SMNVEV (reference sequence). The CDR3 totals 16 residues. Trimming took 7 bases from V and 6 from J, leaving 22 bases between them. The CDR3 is CASNQVRKTGSNEQFF. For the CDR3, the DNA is TGTGCCAGCAACCAAGTCAGAAAGACAGGATCCAATGAGCAGTTCTTC.

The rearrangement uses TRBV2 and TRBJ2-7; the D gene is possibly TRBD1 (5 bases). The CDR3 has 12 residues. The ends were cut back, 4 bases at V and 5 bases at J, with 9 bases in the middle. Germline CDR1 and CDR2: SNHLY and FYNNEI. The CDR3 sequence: CASSGQGNEQYF. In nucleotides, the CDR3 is TGTGCCAGCAGTGGGCAGGGCAACGAGCAGTACTTC.

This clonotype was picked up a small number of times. CDR3 bases: TGTGCCAGTAAAACGGGAGCAAGTGAGCAGTTCTTC. Translated, it gives CASKTGASEQFF. The V gene is TRBV19, the J gene TRBJ2-1; possible D gene TRBD2, 6 bases. Germline V gene sequence: CDR1 LNHDA, CDR2 SQIVND (reference sequence). The CDR3 sequence is 12 residues long. Trimming removed 7 bases from V and 9 bases from J, with 13 bases in between.

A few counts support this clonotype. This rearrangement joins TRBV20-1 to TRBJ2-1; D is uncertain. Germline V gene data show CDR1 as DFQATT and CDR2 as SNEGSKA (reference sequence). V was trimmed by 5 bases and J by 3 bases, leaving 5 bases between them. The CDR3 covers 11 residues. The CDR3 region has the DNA TGCAGTGCTGCTAGCTACAATGAGCAGTTCTTC. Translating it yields CSAASYNEQFF.

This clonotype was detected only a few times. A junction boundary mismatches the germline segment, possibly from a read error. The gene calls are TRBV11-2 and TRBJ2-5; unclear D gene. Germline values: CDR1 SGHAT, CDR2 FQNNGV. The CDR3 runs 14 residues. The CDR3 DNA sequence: TGTGCCAGTAGCTCCCGGGCCTTCCAAGAGACCCAGTACTTC. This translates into CASSSRAFQETQYF.

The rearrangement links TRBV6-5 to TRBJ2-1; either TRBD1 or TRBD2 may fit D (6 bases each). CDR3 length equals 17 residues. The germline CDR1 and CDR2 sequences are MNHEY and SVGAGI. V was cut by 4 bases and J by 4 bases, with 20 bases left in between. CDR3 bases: TGTGCCAGCAGTTCCGCCGTCCTAACGGGGGCGTACAATGAGCAGTTCTTC. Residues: CASSSAVLTGAYNEQFF.

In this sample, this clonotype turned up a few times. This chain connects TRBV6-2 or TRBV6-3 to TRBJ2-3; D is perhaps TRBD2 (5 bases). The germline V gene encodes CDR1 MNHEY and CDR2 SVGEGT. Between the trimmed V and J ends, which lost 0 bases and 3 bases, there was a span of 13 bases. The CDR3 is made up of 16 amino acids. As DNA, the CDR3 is TGTGCCAGCAGTTACTCACTGGCGGACTTTACAGATACGCAGTATTTT. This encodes CASSYSLADFTDTQYF.